This T cell receptor (beta chain) was identified in a study of shared clonotypes between healthy human individuals. Study-wide results and caveats: Several donors shared about 5% of their naive CD4 clonotypes.

Cells designated naive CD8 were CD45RO-negative and were positively selected for CCR7, with terminally differentiated effector memory CD45RA+ cells excluded. Data came from immunoSEQ multiplex PCR; TCRdb stores just in-frame clones and leaves some out. The data show about 1,900,000 clones, about 95% seen once. V lost 2 bases to trimming and J lost 2 bases; unmatched junction nucleotides: 5. This CDR3 spans 16 amino acids. Germline V gene data show CDR1 as MNHEY and CDR2 as SMNVEV (reference sequence). Concerning this clone itself: Its target is unknown.

The rearrangement links TRBV27 to TRBJ1-4; 7 positions agree with TRBD1. The specimen was naive CD8+ T cells sorted from blood. The TCR comes from a man aged 18 to 30 in good health. The CDR3 reads CASSLQSGGTNEKLFF. DNA for the CDR3: TGTGCCAGCAGTTTACAATCAGGGGGGACTAATGAAAAACTGTTTTTT. The whole variable domain, filled in from reference TRBV27 and TRBJ1-4, reads EAQVTQNPRYLITVTGKKLTVTCSQNMNHEYMSWYRQDPGLGLRQIYYSMNVEVTDKGDVPEGYKVSRKEKRNFPLILESPSPNQTSLYFCASSLQSGGTNEKLFFGSGTQLSVL.